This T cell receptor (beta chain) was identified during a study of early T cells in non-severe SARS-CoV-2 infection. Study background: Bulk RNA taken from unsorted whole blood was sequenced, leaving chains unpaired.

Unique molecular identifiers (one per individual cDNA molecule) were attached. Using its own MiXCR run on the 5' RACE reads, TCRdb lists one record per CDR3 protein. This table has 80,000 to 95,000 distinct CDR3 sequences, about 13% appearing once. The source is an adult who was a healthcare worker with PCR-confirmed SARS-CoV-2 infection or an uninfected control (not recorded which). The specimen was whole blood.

The CDR3: CASSQYDSPAETQYF. Written as DNA, the CDR3 is TGTGCCAGCTCACAGTACGACAGCCCGGCGGAGACCCAGTACTTC. The genes are TRBV18 and TRBJ2-5; D is perhaps TRBD1 (5 bases). The CDR3 is made up of 15 amino acids. Trimming took off 4 bases at V and 5 bases at J, with 17 bases between the two ends. The germline V gene encodes CDR1 KGHSH and CDR2 LQKENI.